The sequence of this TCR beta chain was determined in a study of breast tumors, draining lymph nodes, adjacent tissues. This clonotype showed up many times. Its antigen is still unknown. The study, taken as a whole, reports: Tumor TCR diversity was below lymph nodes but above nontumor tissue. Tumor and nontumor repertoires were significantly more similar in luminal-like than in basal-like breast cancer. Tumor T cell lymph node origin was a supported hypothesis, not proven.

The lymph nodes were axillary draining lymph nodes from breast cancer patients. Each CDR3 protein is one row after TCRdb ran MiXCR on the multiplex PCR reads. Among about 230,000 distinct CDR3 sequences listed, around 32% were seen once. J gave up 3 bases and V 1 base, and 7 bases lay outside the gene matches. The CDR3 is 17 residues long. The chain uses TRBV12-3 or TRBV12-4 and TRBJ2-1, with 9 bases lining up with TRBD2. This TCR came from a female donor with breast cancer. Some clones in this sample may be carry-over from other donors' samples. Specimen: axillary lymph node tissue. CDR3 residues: CASSLGNLAGYYNEQFF. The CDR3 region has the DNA TGTGCCAGCAGTTTAGGGAACCTAGCGGGATACTACAATGAGCAGTTCTTC.